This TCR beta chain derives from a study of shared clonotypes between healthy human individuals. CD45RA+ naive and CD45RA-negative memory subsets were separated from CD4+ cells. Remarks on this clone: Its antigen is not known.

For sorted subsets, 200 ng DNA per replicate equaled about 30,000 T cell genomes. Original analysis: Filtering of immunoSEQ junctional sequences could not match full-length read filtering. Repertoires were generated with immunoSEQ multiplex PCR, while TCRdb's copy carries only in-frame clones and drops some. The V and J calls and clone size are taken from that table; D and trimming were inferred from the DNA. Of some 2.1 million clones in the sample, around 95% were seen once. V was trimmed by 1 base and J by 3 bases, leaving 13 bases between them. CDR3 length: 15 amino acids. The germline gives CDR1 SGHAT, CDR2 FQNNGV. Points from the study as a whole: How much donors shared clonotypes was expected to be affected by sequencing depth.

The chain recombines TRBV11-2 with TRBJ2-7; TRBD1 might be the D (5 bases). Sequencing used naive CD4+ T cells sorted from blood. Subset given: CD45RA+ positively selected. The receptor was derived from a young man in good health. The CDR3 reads CASSLVGQGLYEQYF. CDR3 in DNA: TGTGCCAGCAGCTTAGTGGGTCAGGGTCTCTACGAGCAGTACTTC.